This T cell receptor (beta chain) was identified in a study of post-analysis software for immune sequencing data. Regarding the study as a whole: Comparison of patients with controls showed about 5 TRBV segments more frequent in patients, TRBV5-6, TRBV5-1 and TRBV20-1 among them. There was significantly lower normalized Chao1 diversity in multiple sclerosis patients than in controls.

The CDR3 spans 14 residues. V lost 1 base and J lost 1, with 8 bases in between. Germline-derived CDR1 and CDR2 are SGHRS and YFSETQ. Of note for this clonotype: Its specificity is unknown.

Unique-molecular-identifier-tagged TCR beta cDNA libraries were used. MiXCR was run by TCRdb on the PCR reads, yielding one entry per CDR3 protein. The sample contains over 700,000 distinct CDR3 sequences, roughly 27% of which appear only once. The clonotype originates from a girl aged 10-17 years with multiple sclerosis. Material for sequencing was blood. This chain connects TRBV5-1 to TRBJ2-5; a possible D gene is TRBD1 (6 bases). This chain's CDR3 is CASSLQTGQETQYF. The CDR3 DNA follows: TGCGCCAGCAGCTTGCAGACAGGCCAAGAGACCCAGTACTTC.